This TCR beta chain originates from a study of shared clonotypes between healthy human individuals. From germline, CDR1 is SNHLY and CDR2 FYNNEI. The CDR3 totals 11 residues. The ends were cut back, 3 bases at V and 7 bases at J, with 7 bases in the middle. This clone was seen only a few times. At the DNA level, this CDR3 is encoded by other sequences in the same sample as well. Profiled with immunoSEQ multiplex PCR; TCRdb holds only in-frame clones, not every one. The sample contains about 2.4 million clones, roughly 92% of which appear only once. This receptor was identified in a man younger than 35 in good health. The chain couples TRBV2 to TRBJ2-7; D gene uncertain. Sequences were obtained from naive CD4+ T cells sorted from blood. Subset indicated: CD45RA+ positively selected. CDR3 loop: CASSEVREQYF. The CDR3, as DNA: TGTGCCAGCAGTGAGGTGCGGGAGCAGTACTTC. Together with reference TRBV2 and TRBJ2-7, the CDR3 gives the full variable domain: EPEVTQTPSHQVTQMGQEVILRCVPISNHLYFYWYRQILGQKVEFLVSFYNNEISEKSEIFDDQFSVERPDGSNFTLKIRSTKLEDSAMYFCASSEVREQYFGPGTRLTVT.